The present T cell receptor (beta chain) was sequenced within a study of blood T cell repertoires in COVID-19. Participants were aged about 18 to 89 years from 20 to 30 US areas. In the authors' workflow: It was from reference gene primer amplification that nucleated cell counts were estimated. Produced via immunoSEQ multiplex PCR; TCRdb's table is partial and in-frame only. The DNA was the basis for D and trimming; V, J and clone size are from that table. The sample has hundreds of thousands of clones; about 85% are singletons. Germline CDR1 reads GTSNPN; CDR2 reads SVGIG (reference sequence). The V gene lost 3 bases and the J gene lost 2 bases, with 10 bases spanning the gap. The CDR3 has 13 amino acids.

The chain links TRBV30 to TRBJ1-1; weak D call: TRBD1 (5 bases). The origin of this receptor is a woman aged 55-70 years who had recovered from COVID-19. Material: PBMCs or T cells enriched from blood (not recorded which). The CDR3 protein is CAWSLDRNTEAFF. The DNA for the CDR3 is TGTGCCTGGAGCTTAGACAGAAACACTGAAGCTTTCTTT.